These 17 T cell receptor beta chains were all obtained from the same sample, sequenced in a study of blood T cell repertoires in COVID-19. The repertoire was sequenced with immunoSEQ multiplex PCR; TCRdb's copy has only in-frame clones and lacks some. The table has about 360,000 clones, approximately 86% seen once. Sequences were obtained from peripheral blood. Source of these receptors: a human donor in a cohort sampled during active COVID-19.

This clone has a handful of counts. The CDR3 sequence: CAISEVRNTEAFF. CDR3 DNA sequence: TGTGCCATCAGTGAGGTCAGGAACACTGAAGCTTTCTTT. The chain carries TRBV10-3 and TRBJ1-1; D call uncertain. Looked up from germline, CDR1 is ENHRY and CDR2 is SYGVKD. This CDR3 comprises 13 residues. Trimming took off 2 bases at V and 1 base at J, with 5 bases between the two ends.

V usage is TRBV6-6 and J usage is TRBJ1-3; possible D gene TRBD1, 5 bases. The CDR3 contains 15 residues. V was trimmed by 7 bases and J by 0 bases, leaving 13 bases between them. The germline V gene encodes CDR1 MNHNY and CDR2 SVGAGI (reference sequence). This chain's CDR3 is CASILPGGSGNTIYF. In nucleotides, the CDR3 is TGTGCCAGCATCCTACCGGGGGGCTCTGGAAACACCATATATTTT.

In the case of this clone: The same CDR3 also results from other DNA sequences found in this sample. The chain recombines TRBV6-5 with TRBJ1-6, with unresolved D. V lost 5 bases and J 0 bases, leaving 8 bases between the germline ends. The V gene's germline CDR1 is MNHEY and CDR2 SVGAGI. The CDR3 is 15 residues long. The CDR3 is CASSRGSSYNSPLHF. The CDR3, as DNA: TGTGCCAGCAGTCGAGGGAGCTCCTATAATTCACCCCTCCACTTT.

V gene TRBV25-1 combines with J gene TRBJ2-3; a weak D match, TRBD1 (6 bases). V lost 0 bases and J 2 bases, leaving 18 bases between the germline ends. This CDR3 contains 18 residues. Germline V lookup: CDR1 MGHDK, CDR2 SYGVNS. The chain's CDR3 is CASSEYLPGVSTTDTQYF. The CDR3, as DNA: TGTGCCAGCAGTGAATATCTCCCAGGGGTCTCCACCACAGATACGCAGTATTTT.

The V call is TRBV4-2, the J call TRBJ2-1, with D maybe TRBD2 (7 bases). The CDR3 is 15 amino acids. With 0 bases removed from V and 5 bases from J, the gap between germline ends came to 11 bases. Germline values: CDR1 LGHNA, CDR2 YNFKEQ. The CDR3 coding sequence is TGTGCCAGCAGCCAAGAGGGGGGGCTTAACAATGAGCAGTTCTTC. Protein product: CASSQEGGLNNEQFF.

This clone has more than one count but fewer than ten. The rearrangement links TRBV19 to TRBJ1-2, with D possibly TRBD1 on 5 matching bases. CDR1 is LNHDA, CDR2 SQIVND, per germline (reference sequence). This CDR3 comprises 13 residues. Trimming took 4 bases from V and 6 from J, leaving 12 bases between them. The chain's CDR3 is CASSTDNLDGYTF. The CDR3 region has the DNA TGTGCCAGTAGTACGGACAATTTGGATGGCTACACCTTC.

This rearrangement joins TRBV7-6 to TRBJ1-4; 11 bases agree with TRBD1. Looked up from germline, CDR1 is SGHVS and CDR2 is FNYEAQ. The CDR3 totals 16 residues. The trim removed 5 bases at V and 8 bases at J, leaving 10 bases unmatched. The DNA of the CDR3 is TGTGCCAGCAGCCGCTACGGACAGGGGGCAGGGGAAAAACTGTTTTTT. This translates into CASSRYGQGAGEKLFF.

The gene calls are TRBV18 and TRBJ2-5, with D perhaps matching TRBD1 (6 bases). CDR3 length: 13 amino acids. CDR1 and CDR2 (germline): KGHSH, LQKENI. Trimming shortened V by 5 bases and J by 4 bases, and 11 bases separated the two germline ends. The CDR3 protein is CASSYDRIETQYF. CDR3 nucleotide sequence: TGTGCCAGCTCATATGACAGGATAGAGACCCAGTACTTC.

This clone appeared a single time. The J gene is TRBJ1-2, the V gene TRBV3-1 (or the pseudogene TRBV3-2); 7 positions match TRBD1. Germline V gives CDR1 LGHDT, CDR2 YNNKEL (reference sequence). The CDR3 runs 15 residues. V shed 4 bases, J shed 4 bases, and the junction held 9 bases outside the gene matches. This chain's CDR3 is CASSLGTARGYGYTF. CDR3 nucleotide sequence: TGTGCCAGCAGCCTCGGGACAGCCCGAGGCTATGGCTACACCTTC.

CDR3: CAWSVGQGSNQPQHF. The DNA of the CDR3 is TGTGCCTGGAGTGTGGGACAGGGGAGCAATCAGCCCCAGCATTTT. The V and J genes are TRBV30 and TRBJ1-5, with TRBD1 identical over 10 bases. After removal of 0 bases from V and 1 base from J, the junction contained 0 bases not matched to a gene. Germline loops: CDR1 GTSNPN, CDR2 SVGIG (reference sequence). The CDR3 extends over 15 amino acids.

CDR3 amino acids: CASSFSGGTDTQYF. The CDR3 nucleotides are TGCGCCAGCAGCTTTAGCGGGGGAACAGATACGCAGTATTTT. This sequence joins TRBV5-1 and TRBJ2-3, with 9 nucleotides matching TRBD2. The CDR3 covers 14 residues. Trimming cost V 2 bases and J 3 bases; bases outside gene matches: 1. CDR1 and CDR2 (germline): SGHRS, YFSETQ. The full variable domain, its missing parts supplied by reference TRBV5-1 and TRBJ2-3, is KAGVTQTPRYLIKTRGQQVTLSCSPISGHRSVSWYQQTPGQGLQFLFEYFSETQRNKGNFPGRFSGRQFSNSRSEMNVSTLELGDSALYLCASSFSGGTDTQYFGPGTRLTVL.

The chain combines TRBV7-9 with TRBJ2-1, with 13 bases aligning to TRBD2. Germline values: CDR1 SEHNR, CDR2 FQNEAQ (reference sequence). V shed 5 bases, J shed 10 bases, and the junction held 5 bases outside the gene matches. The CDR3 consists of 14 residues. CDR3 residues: CASSHGTSGAEQFF. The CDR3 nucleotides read TGTGCCAGCAGCCACGGGACTAGCGGGGCGGAGCAGTTCTTC.

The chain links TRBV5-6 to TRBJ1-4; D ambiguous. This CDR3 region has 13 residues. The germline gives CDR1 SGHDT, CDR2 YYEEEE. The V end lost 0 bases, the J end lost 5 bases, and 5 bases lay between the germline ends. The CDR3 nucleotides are TGTGCCAGCAGCTTGGTCTTCAATGAAAAACTGTTTTTT. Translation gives CASSLVFNEKLFF.

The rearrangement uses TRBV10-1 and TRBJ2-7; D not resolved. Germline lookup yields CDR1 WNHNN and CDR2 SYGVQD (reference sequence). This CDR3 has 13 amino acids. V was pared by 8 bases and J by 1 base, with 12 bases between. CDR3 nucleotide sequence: TGCGCCAGCCTTAGTCGCAGGTCCTACGAGCAGTACTTC. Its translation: CASLSRRSYEQYF.

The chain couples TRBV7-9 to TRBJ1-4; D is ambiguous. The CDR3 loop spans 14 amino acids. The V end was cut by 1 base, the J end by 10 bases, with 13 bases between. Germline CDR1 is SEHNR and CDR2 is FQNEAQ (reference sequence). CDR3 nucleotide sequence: TGTGCCAGCAGCTTAGGGCAGTTTGGTGTAAAACTGTTTTTT. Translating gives CASSLGQFGVKLFF. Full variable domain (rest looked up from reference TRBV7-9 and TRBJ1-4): DTGVSQNPRHKITKRGQNVTFRCDPISEHNRLYWYRQTLGQGPEFLTYFQNEAQLEKSRLLSDRFSAERPKGSFSTLEIQRTEQGDSAMYLCASSLGQFGVKLFFGSGTQLSVL.

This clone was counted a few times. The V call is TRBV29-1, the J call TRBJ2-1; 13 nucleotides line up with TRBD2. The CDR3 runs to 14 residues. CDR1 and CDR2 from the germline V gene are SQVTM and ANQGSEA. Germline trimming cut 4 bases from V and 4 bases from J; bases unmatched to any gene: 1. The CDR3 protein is CSVGTSGSYNEQFF. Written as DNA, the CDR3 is TGCAGCGTTGGGACTAGCGGGAGTTACAATGAGCAGTTCTTC.

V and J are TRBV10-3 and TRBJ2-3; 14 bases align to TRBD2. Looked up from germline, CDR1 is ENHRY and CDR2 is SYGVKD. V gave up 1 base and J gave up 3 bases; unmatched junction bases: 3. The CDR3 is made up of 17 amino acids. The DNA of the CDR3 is TGTGCCATCAGTGAGTTGGGACTAGCGGGAGAGACAGATACGCAGTATTTT. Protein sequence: CAISELGLAGETDTQYF.